This T cell receptor beta chain was captured in a study of blood T cell repertoires in COVID-19. The germline V gene has CDR1 SGHAT and CDR2 FQNNGV. This CDR3 contains 14 residues. J lost 6 bases, V lost 7 bases, and 8 bases had no gene match. Profiled with immunoSEQ multiplex PCR; TCRdb holds only in-frame clones, not every one. Of 250,000 or so clones in the sample, roughly four fifths were seen once. This sequence joins TRBV11-2 and TRBJ2-2; 7 bases are a match to TRBD2. Sequenced input: PBMCs or T cells enriched from blood (not recorded which). This receptor was taken from a man aged 60 to 75 who had recovered from COVID-19. For the CDR3, the DNA is TGTGCCAGCACCATTAGACGGGGGGCCGGGGAGCTGTTTTTT. It encodes CASTIRRGAGELFF.